This T cell receptor beta chain originates from a study of T-cell reconstitution after alpha-beta-depleted transplantation in children (dated by TCRdb to between 2015 and 2016). Regarding the research as a whole: Using TCR repertoire profiling, the study followed T-cell immune reconstitution in a quantitative way in children after TCRalphabeta/CD19-depleted allogeneic hematopoietic cell transplantation.

This clonotype was recorded at least ten times. Its cognate antigen has yet to be identified. Per-nucleotide qualities are absent, and no much larger clonotype sits a single base away. Receptor amplification or capture employed PCR. Sequenced on an Illumina HiSeq 2500. To normalize quantification of the TCRbeta repertoire, the TCR libraries were built with molecular barcoding that relied on unique molecular identifiers. The public sequencing data were trimmed at Q25 with fastp and processed into clonotypes with MiXCR by TCRdb, which kept only in-frame beta chains. Rows merge per CDR3 protein into single entries with the most common DNA and genes. The sample table records about half a million distinct CDR3 sequences; 12% of these occur just once. More than 5.5% of the sample lies in the top ten. V was cut back by 0 bases and J by 5 bases, leaving a gap of 3 bases between them. There are 12 amino acids in the CDR3, from cysteine to phenylalanine inclusive. Only the CDR3 region is kept as DNA, spanning 36 bases read in frame from base 1. As encoded in the germline V gene, CDR1 is KGHDR while CDR2 is SFDVKD.

The TCR sequence derives from a human donor who donated a stem cell graft to a child with combined immunodeficiency. The rearrangement joined TRBV24-1 to TRBJ1-1, with no confident D gene call. This specimen consisted of PBMCs from the stem cell graft donor, obtained from the stem cell graft. The sequenced DNA: TGTGCCACCAGTGATTTGGGGACTGAAGCTTTCTTT. Translated, it reads CATSDLGTEAFF.